The present entry profiles one T cell receptor beta chain with its context. Its specificity is unknown. Viral peptide pool expansion of antigen-specific CD4+ T cells preceded sequencing in the ViraFEST assay. Upon completion of 10 days in culture, CD4+ T cells were isolated. The person was diagnosed with PCR-confirmed SARS-CoV-2 infection between March and December 2020. On day 3 and again on day 7, half the medium was replaced with IL-2 medium. This sample is part of a study of vaccination effects on CD4 cells after COVID-19. In the study overall: Convalescent patients (n = two) were sampled 16 days and one week prevaccination. Study results and caveats: At late timepoints after vaccination, vaccine- and infection-induced clones shrank markedly. Limitations: small convalescent group and missing early post-infection timepoints.

The CDR3 is 15 residues long. Germline loops: CDR1 KGHSH, CDR2 LQKENI. V lost 3 bases, J lost 6 bases, and 14 bases lay in between. The method was immunoSEQ multiplex PCR; TCRdb's version includes in-frame clones alone and lacks a portion of them. The sample lists tens of thousands of clones, about 75% seen once, with roughly 18% in the top ten. This rearrangement joins TRBV18 to TRBJ2-2; D call uncertain. This TCR was sampled from a human donor who had a prior SARS-CoV-2 infection. Sequencing was performed on CD4+ T cells from PBMCs cultured with SARS-CoV-2 spike peptides, taken before COVID-19 vaccination. CDR3 sequence: CASSPAYSPAGELFF. The CDR3 nucleotides are TGTGCCAGCTCACCCGCCTACAGTCCCGCCGGGGAGCTGTTTTTT. The full variable domain, its missing parts supplied by reference TRBV18 and TRBJ2-2, is NAGVMQNPRHLVRRRGQEARLRCSPMKGHSHVYWYRQLPEEGLKFMVYLQKENIIDESGMPKERFSAEFPKEGPSILRIQQVVRGDSAAYFCASSPAYSPAGELFFGEGSRLTVL.